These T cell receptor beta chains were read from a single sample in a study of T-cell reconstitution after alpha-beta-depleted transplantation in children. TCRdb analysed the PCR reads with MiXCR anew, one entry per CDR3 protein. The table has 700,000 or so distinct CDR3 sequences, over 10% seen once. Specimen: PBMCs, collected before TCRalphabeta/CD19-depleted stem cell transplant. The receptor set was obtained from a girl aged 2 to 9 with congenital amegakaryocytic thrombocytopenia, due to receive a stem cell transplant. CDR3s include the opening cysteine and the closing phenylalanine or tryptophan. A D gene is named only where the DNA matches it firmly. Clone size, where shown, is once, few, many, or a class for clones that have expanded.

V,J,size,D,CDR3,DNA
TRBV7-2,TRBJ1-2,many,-,CASSVQWGGGASGYTF,TGTGCCAGCAGCGTACAGTGGGGGGGAGGCGCGAGTGGCTACACCTTC
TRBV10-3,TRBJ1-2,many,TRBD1,CATRQGDYGYTF,TGTGCCACCCGACAGGGAGACTATGGCTACACCTTC
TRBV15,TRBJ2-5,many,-,CATSRDRETQYF,TGTGCCACCAGCAGAGATCGGGAGACCCAGTACTTC
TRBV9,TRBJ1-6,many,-,CASSEQTGNSPLHF,TGTGCCAGCAGCGAACAGACGGGGAATTCACCCCTCCACTTT
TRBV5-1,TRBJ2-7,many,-,CASSLGDYEQYF,TGTGCCAGCAGTTTAGGGGACTACGAGCAGTACTTC
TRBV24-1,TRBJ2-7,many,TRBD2,CATSEPAGKGTYEQYF,TGTGCCACCAGTGAACCAGCGGGAAAGGGAACCTACGAGCAGTACTTC
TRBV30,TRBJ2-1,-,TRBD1,CAWLGTGGREDEQFF,TGTGCCTGGCTCGGGACAGGGGGAAGAGAGGATGAGCAGTTCTTC
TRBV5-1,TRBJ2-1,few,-,CASSLAGTWISEQFF,TGCGCCAGCAGCTTGGCGGGGACCTGGATAAGTGAGCAGTTCTTC
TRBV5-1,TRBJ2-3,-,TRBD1,CASSLGQGADTDTQYF,TGCGCCAGCAGCTTGGGACAGGGGGCGGACACAGATACGCAGTATTTT
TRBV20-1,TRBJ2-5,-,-,CSARAGTEQETQYF,TGCAGTGCTAGAGCGGGGACGGAACAAGAGACCCAGTACTTC
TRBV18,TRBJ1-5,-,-,CASSPQGFGNQPQHF,TGTGCCAGCTCACCACAGGGTTTTGGCAATCAGCCCCAGCATTTT
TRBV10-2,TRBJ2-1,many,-,CASSEEGLLQFF,TGCGCCAGCAGTGAGGAGGGGTTGTTGCAGTTCTTC
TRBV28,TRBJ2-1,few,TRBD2,CASSSARLAGANNEQFF,TGTGCCAGCAGTTCAGCCAGACTAGCGGGGGCTAACAATGAGCAGTTCTTC
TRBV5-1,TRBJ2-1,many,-,CASSLASSRIEQFF,TGCGCCAGCAGCTTGGCCTCAAGTCGGATTGAGCAGTTCTTC
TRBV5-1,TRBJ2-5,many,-,CASSLARGGETQYF,TGTGCCAGCAGCTTAGCCAGGGGCGGAGAGACCCAGTACTTC
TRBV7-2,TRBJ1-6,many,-,CASSLDGWDSPLHF,TGTGCCAGCAGCTTAGATGGGTGGGATTCACCCCTCCACTTT
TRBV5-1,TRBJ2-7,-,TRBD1,CASSRDRGRLEQYF,TGCGCCAGCAGCCGGGACAGGGGGCGACTCGAGCAGTACTTC